A selection of T cell receptor beta chains follows, all from one sample in a study of T cell repertoires in cytomegalovirus infection. One entry per CDR3 protein, called by TCRdb with MiXCR from the reads. The sample includes 300,000 or so distinct CDR3 sequences, 9.6% of them seen just once. Sample: PBMCs. The receptor source for this set is a human donor in good health (CMV status not recorded). Some clones in this sample may be carry-over from other donors' samples. Each CDR3 is given with its conserved first and last residue. A D gene is named only where the DNA matches it firmly.

j_call | d_call | v_call | cdr3_aa
TRBJ2-5 | TRBD1 | TRBV7-2 | CASSLVSGGLGQGAETQYF
TRBJ2-3 | TRBD2 | TRBV20-1 | CSARTSGADTQYF
TRBJ1-6 | - | TRBV14 | CASSPSGRSYNSPLHF
TRBJ2-7 | - | TRBV2 | CASSQQGSGSEQYF
TRBJ1-5 | - | TRBV3-1 | CASSQGANQPQHF
TRBJ1-2 | TRBD1 | TRBV29-1 | CSVSTGTGPTRGYGYTF
TRBJ1-1 | - | TRBV5-5 | CASSLLGTVNTEAFF
TRBJ1-1 | - | TRBV11-2 | CASSFRNEAFF
TRBJ2-4 | TRBD2 | TRBV7-2 | CASSSNAGGILAKNIQYF
TRBJ2-1 | - | TRBV5-1 | CASSLELPWNEQFF
TRBJ2-5 | TRBD2 | TRBV12-3/TRBV12-4 | CASRPSGGAAETQYF
TRBJ1-1 | - | TRBV7-2 | CASSLTQGTQAFF
TRBJ2-1 | - | TRBV4-3 | CASSLGPGRSTYNEQFF
TRBJ1-2 | - | TRBV9 | CASSVGRDHYGYTF
TRBJ1-1 | - | TRBV20-1 | CSARDAIPGHGGTEAFF
TRBJ1-1 | - | TRBV4-1 | CASSQALISVNTEAFF
TRBJ1-6 | - | TRBV12-3/TRBV12-4 | CASSLKGRSPLHF
TRBJ1-1 | - | TRBV29-1 | CSVVGGTPTEAFF
TRBJ1-2 | TRBD1 | TRBV6-2/TRBV6-3 | CASSPHRDRALRYTF